The clone carrying this T cell receptor beta chain has only a few counts. The junction departs from germline at one end; a sequencing error may be responsible. The sample originates from a study of cytomegalovirus exposure and HLA in healthy donors. The CDR3 is made up of 11 amino acids. Germline V lookup: CDR1 MDHEN, CDR2 SYDVKM. Generated by immunoSEQ multiplex PCR, the TCRdb table keeps only in-frame clones and is missing some. The table records 150,000 to 200,000 clones, more than 75% of them present only once. The chain recombines TRBV28 with TRBJ1-2; D is unclear. The origin of this receptor is a man younger than 40 in good health and CMV-seropositive. Sequenced input: PBMCs. In DNA, the CDR3 is TGTGCCAGCAGCCTGGGGAGGGCAGTCTGGTTC. Translation gives CASSLGRAVWF.